What follows is one T cell receptor (beta chain) and its context. Its antigen is still unknown. Qualities for individual bases were not recorded, and no much larger clone is one base off. Each donor gave one peripheral blood draw, averaging roughly 120 mL, which was collected into heparinised tubes. Using a panel that included CD45RO, CCR7, CD25, CD127, CD95 and CD27, naive, central memory, regulatory and stem cell-like memory CD4+ T cells were sorted on a BD FACSAria II. Every sorted population had a purity above 98%. PBMCs were separated immediately by Lymphoprep density gradient centrifugation and were stained directly, without being cultured. Samples were stained and sorted in pairs, with one healthy donor and one patient per experiment, so that batch effects were minimized. The junction shows trimming of 6 bases on V and 0 bases on J, plus 14 bases between the germline ends. From cysteine to phenylalanine, the CDR3 is 14 amino acids long. Kept here is only the CDR3 DNA, which spans 42 bases and is read in frame from base 1. CDR1 SQVTM and CDR2 ANQGSEA are derived from the germline V gene.

This sample is part of a study of beta chain features in type 1 diabetes (dated by TCRdb to the late 2010s). General notes on the study: Patients and healthy donors did not differ in mean age, gender distribution, total cell number or subset yield. A total of some 100,000,000 sorted cells were examined across all samples, and the number of cells per subset was strongly correlated with RNA yield. The study compared TCRB repertoires of sorted circulating CD4+ T cell subsets between recently diagnosed type 1 diabetes patients and matched healthy donors. Regulatory and stem cell-like memory subsets were obtained from only 8 patients and roughly eight healthy donors, while naive and central memory subsets were obtained from all 30 or so donors.

All of the isolated RNA was reverse transcribed with the High Capacity cDNA Reverse Transcription Kit, so expressed TCRB transcripts were sequenced. Naive, central memory and regulatory T cell samples underwent deep immunoSEQ sequencing, averaging about 3.57 million total reads per sample. Sorted cells were lysed in RLT buffer, and RNA was extracted using DNase-treated RNeasy Micro or Mini kits according to cell number. To prevent cross-contamination, each cell subset was processed individually, whereas patient and healthy donor samples were processed jointly. TCRB sequences were amplified from cDNA with the immunoSEQ multiplex PCR, producing 87-bp fragments spanning the CDR3 region. Amplicons were sequenced on the Illumina HiSeq platform. The study's processing was this. PCR bias was computationally corrected using synthetic template baselines, reads within Hamming distance 2 were collapsed, and singletons that could not be merged were discarded. By aligning reads against IMGT, V, D and J genes, CDR3 length, and insertions or deletions at six rearrangement sites were assigned. Within each subset, clonotype counts were normalized to sorted cell number, and only after that were true diversity and Gini coefficients computed with the tcR R package. The overlap coefficient, calculated on TCRB nucleotide sequences, was used to quantify repertoire sharing. As a proxy for the pre-selection repertoire, out-of-frame TCRB sequences from naive cells were analyzed. What TCRdb holds here is the immuneACCESS table cut down to in-frame rearrangements. Part of the clones is not present; checked against another copy, under half of the missing clones reflect an unresolved V gene, and the others are unexplained. V, J and clone size reflect that table, while D and trimming were determined from the DNA. In all, the sample holds some 240,000 clones, and 15% to 20% of those were seen once. Less than 0.09% of the sample goes to the ten largest clones.

Here is what the overall study found, with its caveats: Because cDNA was sequenced instead of genomic DNA, highly expressing activated cells could be over-represented, though the groups showed no difference in activation or CD3 levels. The naive, central memory and regulatory TCRB repertoires appeared to resemble one another more closely among patients than among healthy donors. Patients with type 1 diabetes made fewer insertions and deleted more nucleotides at VDJ recombination sites, implying thymic rearrangement abnormalities. Because the HLA sub-analyses included only small numbers of individuals, any influence of HLA type on TCRB rearrangement was left unresolved. Type 1 diabetes patients showed a moderate but significant shortening of TCRB CDR3 length in all four CD4+ subsets. Shorter templates might be favored by PCR, yet because patient and control samples were amplified and corrected together, any such skew would affect both groups equally.

The origin of this receptor is a man under 40 with type 1 diabetes. The sample was naive CD4+ T cells from blood. What this sample's cell subset or site label stands for: true naive CD4+ T cells. This receptor chain uses TRBV29-1 and TRBJ1-2, with TRBD1 perhaps the D gene, on 5 matching bases. The CDR3 here reads CSVLGGTANYGYTF. Read as DNA, the sequence is TGCAGCGTCCTTGGGGGGACCGCTAACTATGGCTACACCTTC.